This T cell receptor beta chain was retrieved from a study of CD8 T cells in ankylosing spondylitis listed by TCRdb under 2017. A note on the overall study: The study set out to find disease-linked TCR variants by profiling T cell receptor beta repertoires in ankylosing spondylitis patients and healthy donors. In total, the full study cohort was made up of 85 to 140 healthy donors and 25 to 30 ankylosing spondylitis patients. Peripheral blood was sampled, and synovial fluid was additionally collected from ankylosing spondylitis patients.

This clonotype was picked up a small number of times. Its recognized antigen is unknown. Per-base qualities were not stored, and no clone one base away is much larger. Broad study findings and their caveats: According to the report, matched synovial fluid samples from ankylosing spondylitis patients were significantly enriched for the disease-linked clones. In peripheral blood, the disease-linked clones were found at relatively low frequencies and had a CD8+ phenotype. A TCR beta motif of about eight highly homologous amino acid variants appeared characteristic of blood from ankylosing spondylitis patients. Some TCR beta motif variants had previously been reported in synovial fluid and blood of reactive arthritis patients, which suggested common disease-initiation mechanisms.

Per the germline V gene, SNHLY is the CDR1 and FYNNEI is the CDR2. The cysteine opens and the phenylalanine closes a CDR3 of 12 amino acids. Only CDR3 DNA is held: 36 bases, read in frame from base 1. V is trimmed back by 7 bases and J by 6 bases, and the junction contains 3 bases that no gene match accounts for. Sequencing relied on an Illumina HiSeq 2500. Quantitative 5'-RACE with molecular barcodes was used to prepare TCR beta libraries. Per the original workflow: A new computational method based on a probabilistic model of VDJ rearrangement was used to identify disease-linked TCR variants. TCRdb reprocessing: public reads trimmed at Q25 with fastp, clones called with MiXCR, in-frame beta chains kept. One record per CDR3 amino acid sequence lists the most common genes and DNA. TCRdb's processing, not the authors', yielded these V and J calls. This sample has 330,000 or so distinct CDR3 sequences in its table, and 8% of those were observed once. The ten most abundant clones make up just over 14% of the sample.

The sequenced sample consisted of blood, either unsorted or a sorted T cell fraction (not recorded which). The chain employs TRBV2 and TRBJ2-1; TRBD1 matches 7 bases in the middle. The sequence was collected from a male donor with ankylosing spondylitis. The CDR3 protein is CASKAGGNEQFF. The DNA reads as follows: TGTGCCAGCAAGGCAGGGGGCAATGAGCAGTTCTTC.